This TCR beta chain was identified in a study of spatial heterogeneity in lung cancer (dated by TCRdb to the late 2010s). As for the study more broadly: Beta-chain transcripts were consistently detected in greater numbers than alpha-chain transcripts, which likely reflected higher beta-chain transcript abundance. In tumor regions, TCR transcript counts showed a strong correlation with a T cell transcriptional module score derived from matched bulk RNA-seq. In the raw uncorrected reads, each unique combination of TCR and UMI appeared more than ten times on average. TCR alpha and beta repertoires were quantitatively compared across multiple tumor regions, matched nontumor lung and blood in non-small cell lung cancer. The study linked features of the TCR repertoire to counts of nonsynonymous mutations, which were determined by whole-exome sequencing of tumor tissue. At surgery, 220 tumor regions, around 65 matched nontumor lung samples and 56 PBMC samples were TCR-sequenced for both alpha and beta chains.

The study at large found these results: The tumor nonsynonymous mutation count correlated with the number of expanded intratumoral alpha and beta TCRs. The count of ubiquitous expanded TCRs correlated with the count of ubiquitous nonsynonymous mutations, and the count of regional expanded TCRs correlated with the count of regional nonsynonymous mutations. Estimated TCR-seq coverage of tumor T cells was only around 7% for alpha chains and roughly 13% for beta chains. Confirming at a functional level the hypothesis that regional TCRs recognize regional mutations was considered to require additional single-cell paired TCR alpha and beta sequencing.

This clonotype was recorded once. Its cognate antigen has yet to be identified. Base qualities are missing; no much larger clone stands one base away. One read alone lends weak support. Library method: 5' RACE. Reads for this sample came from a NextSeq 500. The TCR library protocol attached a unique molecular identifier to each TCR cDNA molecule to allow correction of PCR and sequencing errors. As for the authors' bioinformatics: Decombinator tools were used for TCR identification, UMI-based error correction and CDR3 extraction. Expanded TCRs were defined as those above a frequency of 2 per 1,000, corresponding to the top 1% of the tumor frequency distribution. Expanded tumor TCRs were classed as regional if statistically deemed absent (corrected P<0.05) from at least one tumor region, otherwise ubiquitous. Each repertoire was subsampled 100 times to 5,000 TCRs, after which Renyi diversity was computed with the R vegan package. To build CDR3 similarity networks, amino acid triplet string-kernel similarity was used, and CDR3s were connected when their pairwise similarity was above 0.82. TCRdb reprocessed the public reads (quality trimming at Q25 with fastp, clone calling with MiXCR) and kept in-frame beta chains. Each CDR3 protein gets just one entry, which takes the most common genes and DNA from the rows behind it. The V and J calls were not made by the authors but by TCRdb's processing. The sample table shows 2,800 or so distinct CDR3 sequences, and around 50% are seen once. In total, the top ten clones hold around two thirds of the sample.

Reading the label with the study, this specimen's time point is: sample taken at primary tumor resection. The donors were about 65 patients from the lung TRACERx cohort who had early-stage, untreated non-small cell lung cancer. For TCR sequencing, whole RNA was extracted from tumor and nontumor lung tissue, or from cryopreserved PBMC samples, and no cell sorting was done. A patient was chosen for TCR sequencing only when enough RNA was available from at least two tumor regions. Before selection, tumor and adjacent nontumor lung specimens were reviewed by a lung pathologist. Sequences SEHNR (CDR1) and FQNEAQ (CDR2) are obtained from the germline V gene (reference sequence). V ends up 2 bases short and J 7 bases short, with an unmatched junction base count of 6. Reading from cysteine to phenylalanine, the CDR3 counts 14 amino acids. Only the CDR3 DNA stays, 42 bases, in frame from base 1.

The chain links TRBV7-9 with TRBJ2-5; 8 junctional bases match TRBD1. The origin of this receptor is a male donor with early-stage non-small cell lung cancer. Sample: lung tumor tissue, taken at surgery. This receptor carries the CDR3 CASSLRDRRVTQYF. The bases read TGTGCCAGCAGCTTAAGGGACAGGCGGGTGACCCAGTACTTC.